This is a list of T cell receptor beta chains from one sample in a study of blood T cells in healthy people across ages. Each CDR3 protein gets one entry after TCRdb re-called the 5' RACE reads with MiXCR. This sample carries more than 600,000 distinct CDR3 sequences, 20% to 30% of them seen once, and the ten largest clones take under 9.5%. This sample also appeared in a second study, on T cells of mothers and their children.

The sample consisted of blood. Receptors originate from a boy aged 10-17 years in good health. Both conserved end residues are part of each CDR3. The order of the fields is clone size, V gene, D gene, J gene, CDR3 DNA, CDR3 protein. The D gene is left open where the match is weak. Rows give clone size only sometimes, using once, few, many, or a class for an expanded clone.

clone_size: .
v_call: TRBV7-6
d_call: TRBD2
j_call: TRBJ2-1
cdr3_nt: TGTGCCAGCAGCTCCCCGATTGGTAGCGGGGGAGGGGGTAGTGAGCAGTTCTTC
cdr3_aa: CASSSPIGSGGGGSEQFF

clone_size: .
v_call: TRBV12-3/TRBV12-4
d_call: .
j_call: TRBJ1-4
cdr3_nt: TGTGCCAGCAGCCGGGGAGGCGACCTAAATGAAAAACTGTTTTTT
cdr3_aa: CASSRGGDLNEKLFF

clone_size: few
v_call: TRBV18
d_call: TRBD1
j_call: TRBJ1-1
cdr3_nt: TGTGCCAGCTCACCAACTCAGACAGGGCAAACTGAAGCTTTCTTT
cdr3_aa: CASSPTQTGQTEAFF

clone_size: few
v_call: TRBV12-3/TRBV12-4
d_call: .
j_call: TRBJ1-4
cdr3_nt: TGTGCCAGCAGTGGTAGGACAGAGAGCATTGGTGAAAAACTGTTTTTT
cdr3_aa: CASSGRTESIGEKLFF

clone_size: few
v_call: TRBV24-1
d_call: .
j_call: TRBJ2-7
cdr3_nt: TGTGCCACCGGTGACGCTAGGACGGAGGTCGAGCAGTACTTC
cdr3_aa: CATGDARTEVEQYF

clone_size: .
v_call: TRBV28
d_call: .
j_call: TRBJ2-7
cdr3_nt: TGTGCCACCAAGAGACCTATTTACGAGCAGTACTTC
cdr3_aa: CATKRPIYEQYF

clone_size: .
v_call: TRBV10-3
d_call: .
j_call: TRBJ2-2
cdr3_nt: TGTGCCATCAGTGATCGGGACCCCCGTGACACCGGGGAGCTGTTTTTT
cdr3_aa: CAISDRDPRDTGELFF

clone_size: few
v_call: TRBV28
d_call: .
j_call: TRBJ1-5
cdr3_nt: TGTGCCAGCAGTTTATCCTCAGGGAATCAGCCCCAGCATTTT
cdr3_aa: CASSLSSGNQPQHF

clone_size: .
v_call: TRBV7-3
d_call: TRBD2
j_call: TRBJ2-1
cdr3_nt: TGTGCCAGCGGCCCCCTAGCGGGAATGTGGAATGAGCAGTTCTTC
cdr3_aa: CASGPLAGMWNEQFF

clone_size: few
v_call: TRBV10-1
d_call: TRBD1
j_call: TRBJ2-7
cdr3_nt: TGCGCCAGCTGGGACAGAAGAAGGGTTACCGAGCAGTACTTC
cdr3_aa: CASWDRRRVTEQYF

clone_size: .
v_call: TRBV20-1
d_call: TRBD1
j_call: TRBJ2-3
cdr3_nt: TGCAGTGCTAGAGAGGGCACAGGGGTTAGCACAGATACGCAGTATTTT
cdr3_aa: CSAREGTGVSTDTQYF

clone_size: many
v_call: TRBV6-2/TRBV6-3
d_call: .
j_call: TRBJ2-1
cdr3_nt: TGTGCCAGCAGTTACTTCAGAGATGAGCAGTTCTTC
cdr3_aa: CASSYFRDEQFF

clone_size: .
v_call: TRBV7-3
d_call: .
j_call: TRBJ2-7
cdr3_nt: TGTGCCAGCAGCCAGACAGGCGGACACGAGCAGTACTTC
cdr3_aa: CASSQTGGHEQYF

clone_size: .
v_call: TRBV7-2
d_call: .
j_call: TRBJ2-1
cdr3_nt: TGTGCCAGCAGCTTAGCGTTAGCAGGGAACAATGAGCAGTTCTTC
cdr3_aa: CASSLALAGNNEQFF

clone_size: few
v_call: TRBV6-6
d_call: .
j_call: TRBJ2-7
cdr3_nt: TGTGCCAGCAGAGGCACGGGGGAGGGGGGGTCCTACGAGCAGTACTTC
cdr3_aa: CASRGTGEGGSYEQYF

clone_size: few
v_call: TRBV20-1
d_call: TRBD2
j_call: TRBJ2-3
cdr3_nt: TGCAGTGCCGAAGGGGTAGCGGGAGACGCCATCACAGATACGCAGTATTTT
cdr3_aa: CSAEGVAGDAITDTQYF

clone_size: once
v_call: TRBV9
d_call: .
j_call: TRBJ2-1
cdr3_nt: TGTGCCAGCAGCGTCCGATCGGGGTTCGATGAGCAGTTCTTC
cdr3_aa: CASSVRSGFDEQFF

clone_size: .
v_call: TRBV12-3/TRBV12-4
d_call: .
j_call: TRBJ2-5
cdr3_nt: TGTGCCAGCAGTATCCGGGTCTACTTTGAGACCCAGTACTTC
cdr3_aa: CASSIRVYFETQYF